This T cell receptor beta chain was identified during a study of radiation and T cells in renal cell carcinoma. Time point meaning: baseline pretreatment blood. Described treatment: 15 Gy SBRT to primary tumor, nephrectomy 4 weeks later. Blood was sampled at baseline, 2 weeks and 4 weeks after SBRT. Clear cell pathology was present in this patient's renal cell carcinoma. Trimming stripped 0 bases from V and 7 bases from J, with 6 bases between. The CDR3 loop spans 12 amino acids. The germline gives CDR1 GTSNPN, CDR2 SVGIG (reference sequence). Study-level points and caveats: Pretreatment tumor biopsies were lacking, so baseline clonotypes are unknown. Top tumor clonotypes rose in blood 2 weeks post-radiation, then contracted.

Clones were read by immunoSEQ multiplex PCR, and TCRdb kept only the in-frame ones, dropping some. The sample lists 150,000 or so clones; around four fifths were seen once. Details on this clone: Its antigen is not identified.

Sequenced material: blood, taken from a patient whose treatment included radiotherapy and nephrectomy. The chain joins TRBV30 to TRBJ2-2; D remains ambiguous. The sequence derives from a woman in her forties or fifties with renal cell carcinoma. Here the CDR3 DNA reads TGTGCCTGGAGTGTTATTGGCGGGGAGCTGTTTTTT. It yields the protein CAWSVIGGELFF.